This T cell receptor (beta chain) was identified during a study of CD8 T cells in Susac syndrome. The V and J ends lost 0 bases and 5 bases respectively, with 11 bases between them. CDR3 size: 14 residues. Germline V gene sequence: CDR1 LGHDT, CDR2 YNNKEL (reference sequence). Random-hexamer reverse transcription was applied to roughly 0.5 to 1 ug RNA. immunoSEQ multiplex PCR amplified TCR beta CDR3 across 54 Vbeta, 13 Jbeta. TCRdb re-derived calls from the immunoSEQ multiplex PCR reads in MiXCR, one entry per CDR3 protein. The table includes 200,000 or so distinct CDR3 sequences, 90% to 95% detected once. CD8+ and CD4+ T cells from blood underwent TCR beta sequencing. The multiple sclerosis control group consisted of treatment-naive patients whose relapsing-remitting disease, which was either stable or active, fulfilled revised McDonald criteria. TEMRA cells were FACS-enriched, with CD8+ and CD4+ T cells isolated negatively.

The sample consisted of CD4+ T cells from PBMCs. The J gene is TRBJ2-7, the V gene TRBV3-1; D remains unclear. The receptor was isolated from a human donor with multiple sclerosis. The CDR3 DNA follows: TGTGCCAGCAGCCAAGAAGGCTCCTCGGACGAGCAGTACTTC. Translating it yields CASSQEGSSDEQYF.